The sequence of this TCR beta chain was determined in a study of cytomegalovirus exposure and HLA in healthy donors (dated by TCRdb to 2016 to 2017). Regarding the study in general: In an earlier analysis of some 610 of the donors, 276 Gb of sequence data and 117 million unique TCR beta sequences from about 179 million T cells were reported. Roughly 300 gigabases of sequencing data and approximately 85 million unique TCR sequences were included in an early release covering 500 to 750 HLA-typed donors. Of the 350 to 450 genotyped donors, approximately 80% were placed in the genetic ancestry cluster associated with self-reported Caucasian donors. The study was designed to test whether signatures of past pathogen exposure could be identified by cataloging public T cell receptors. The T cell repertoires of 666 subjects were profiled by immunosequencing and related to cytomegalovirus serostatus. Besides the first cohort of 666 subjects, a separate validation cohort made up of roughly 120 different subjects was used. High-throughput TCR immunosequencing, statistical association of individual TCRs with disease status, and machine learning were combined to predict cytomegalovirus infection status. To study patterns of TCR occurrence, a later analysis re-analyzed previously published TCR beta repertoires from around 670 donors and added high-resolution HLA genotyping. Rather than using new phenotypic data, the later analysis identified candidate immune exposures from TCR beta sequences and from how often those sequences occurred across donors. In an earlier analysis of several hundred of the donors, high-throughput TCR beta sequencing was used to judge whether each TCR beta V gene segment behaved as functional or pseudogenic. Alongside the repertoire data, information on donor age, sex, ethnicity and CMV serostatus was compiled. A later genetic analysis used genome-wide SNP genotypes for about 55% of the 666 donors, treating that subset as a discovery cohort. Every discovery cohort repertoire had been produced on one sequencing platform. Class I and class II HLA loci were covered by the typing at four-digit resolution. The number of typed donors differed by locus: about 629-630 for A, B, C, DRB1 and DQB1; approximately 530 for DQA1; some 590 for DPA1; and about 450 for DPB1. About five DR-DQ haplotypes were treated as single units for association and clustering because of strong linkage in the cohort. Among about 370 genotyped donors of the cohort, an average of roughly 230,000 unique TCR beta nucleotide sequences was sequenced per donor, of which about 19% were non-productive. Study-wide findings and limitations: A later analysis reported that several top co-occurrence clusters appeared linked to parvovirus B19, influenza, CMV and Epstein-Barr virus. Some IMGT-functional V segments, including TRBV6-2 and TRBV6-3, could not be told apart with the 87-base-pair reads, so those segments were excluded. The study listed 150 to 200 TCR beta chains as associated with cytomegalovirus. Because HLA typing was unavailable for some donors at each locus, only the typed subset was used in association tests. In an earlier analysis of 587 of the donors, most TCR beta V segments appeared in productive rearrangements about 87% or about 30% of the time, broadly matching IMGT annotations. In a later analysis, TCR association rates were found to vary across HLA loci, with the most associated TCRs seen for DRB1 alleles and the fewest for HLA-C alleles. The only immune exposure information available for the cohort was CMV serostatus. A few of the identified cytomegalovirus-associated TCR beta chains were confirmed in vitro to be specific for cytomegalovirus antigens. The authors suggested that the approach could potentially be extended to other disease states and immunological phenotypes. In a later analysis, HLA-associated TCR beta chains were found to be more clonally expanded and to have lower generation probabilities than equally common non-associated chains. A cluster of highly shared sequence variants was judged likely to represent a technical artifact of the sequencing pipeline. A further reported finding was that TCR beta sequences accurately predicted the HLA-A and HLA-B alleles for most subjects in the first cohort. Because counts were too low, approximately 15 rarely observed V segments, including chromosome 9 orphons, were excluded from the earlier analysis of about 500 of the donors. The presence/absence analyses assumed that sequencing depth was roughly uniform across donors, and that assumption may not be true. A later analysis associated 16,951 TCR beta sequences with specific HLA alleles at a false discovery rate of 0.05. The classifier was reported to diagnose cytomegalovirus status with high specificity and sensitivity in both the original and validation cohorts. Most TCR sequences were seen in very few donors, while some public TCRs were found in many individuals. This cohort had only TCR beta chains sequenced, and the lack of alpha or paired-chain data limited which features could be detected. Most CMV-associated TCR beta chains appeared to be HLA-restricted in a later analysis, and the HLA associations seemed to be driven largely by CMV exposure. A later genetic analysis reported fewer N-insertions in productive TCRs among donors in an Asian-associated ancestry cluster than the roughly 690-donor mean. An association between a missense DCLRE1C variant and V-gene and J-gene trimming of TCR beta chains was found in a later genetic analysis and replicated in an independent cohort. Correlated functional status among segregating V segments might be attributable to linkage disequilibrium, but an unknown experimental factor could not be ruled out. When HLA alleles, especially DR and DQ, strongly co-occurred, TCR associations were difficult to assign to individual alleles.

Receptors were amplified or captured by the immunoSEQ multiplex PCR assay. For the multiplex PCR, a mixture combining 60 forward primers for TCR Vbeta segments and 13 reverse primers for TCR Jbeta segments was used. The CDR3 region of rearranged TCR beta genes was amplified from genomic DNA by a multiplex PCR assay. On the Illumina HiSeq System, the amplified TCR beta libraries were sequenced as 87-base-pair reads. The published analysis was carried out like this. Across the 700 or so repertoires, a later analysis counted 80 million or so unique TCR beta chains, around 10 million of which were shared by at least two donors. Raw reads were error-corrected and collapsed into unique sequences with a nearest-neighbor algorithm that merged closely related sequences to remove PCR and sequencing errors. V, D and J gene segments were assigned by aligning CDR3 sequences to IMGT reference sequences. For a sequence to be retained, a match of at least six nucleotides was required to both a V gene segment and a J gene segment. Rearrangements were classified as productive when the CDR3 lacked stop codons and remained in frame with V and J, and all other rearrangements were classified as non-productive. CDR3 was defined according to IMGT convention as the region running from the second conserved V-encoded cysteine to the conserved J-encoded phenylalanine. Sequences without an unambiguous match to a single V gene segment were excluded from the earlier analysis of about 600 of the donors. In an earlier analysis of 450 to 700 of the donors, V segments were called functional above 56.7% productive rearrangements and were called segregating when the between-donor standard deviation exceeded 5%. A statistical classification framework was developed to diagnose cytomegalovirus status using the catalog of TCR beta chain sequences. In a later analysis, TCR nucleotide sequences were compared against IMGT/GENE-DB human TR gene sequences so that V and J genes could be assigned. Using the TCRdist pipeline, a later analysis assigned CDR3 sequences along with most-parsimonious VDJ recombination scenarios. In a later analysis, every TCR beta chain was defined by the combination of its CDR3 amino acid sequence and its V-gene family, and reads without a unique V-gene family were dropped. To address suspected cross-contamination and a sequencing artifact, a later analysis removed 450 to 700 highly shared, low-generation-probability nucleotide sequences. In a later analysis, a clonal expansion index was calculated for each public chain from normalized within-repertoire ranks of inferred template counts. In a later analysis, generation probabilities were computed using a VDJ recombination model fitted to out-of-frame rearrangements, and the results were checked against IGoR. Hypergeometric tests were used in a later analysis to score TCR-TCR, TCR-HLA and TCR-CMV co-occurrence, with a repertoire-size bias correction applied to the TCR pairs. False discovery rates were estimated in a later analysis by permuting HLA or CMV assignments 20 times. In a later analysis, co-occurring TCRs were grouped using DBSCAN, and TCRdist sequence similarity was added for clustering within HLA-allele-positive subsets. For co-occurrence clustering, repertoires with fewer than 30,000 or more than 120,000 public chains were excluded, along with roughly 5 repertoires with anomalous nucleotide sharing. The clones in this table, taken by TCRdb from immuneACCESS, are in-frame only. Not every clone is retained; where verified, under half of the shortfall comes from an unresolved V gene, and the cause of the rest is unknown. V and J calls and clone size follow that table, whereas D and trimming were derived from the DNA. Present in this sample are some 87,000 clones, just under 70% of which were seen just once. The ten largest clones take up about 15% of the sample.

Based on the germline V gene, the CDR1 and CDR2 sequences are SGHRS and YFSETQ. Including cysteine and phenylalanine, the CDR3 has 15 amino acids. The entry retains the CDR3 DNA only, 45 bases that are in frame from base 1. V is clipped by 4 bases and J by 0 bases, and the sequence between their germline boundaries is 11 bases long. In total, over 600 healthy bone marrow donors made up the cohort. Cohort members were all nominally healthy when sampled, although unrecorded immune exposures were likely present. The donor was CMV seropositive and was included in the group of 250 to 300 seropositive cohort members. A peripheral blood sample was collected from each donor, and TCR beta sequencing was performed on peripheral blood mononuclear cells. The Qiagen DNeasy Blood Extraction Kit was used to extract genomic DNA from the blood cell samples. In regard to this clone: Its antigen is currently not known. No much larger clone exists at a distance of one base, and base qualities are not known.

This sequence uses TRBV5-1 and TRBJ1-3; the best D guess is TRBD1, with 5 bases matching. Sequenced material: PBMCs. The sequence was collected from a woman between 50 and 59 years old in good health and CMV-seropositive. The CDR3 here reads CASSPGYSSGNTIYF. The nucleotides are TGCGCCAGCAGCCCAGGGTATAGCTCTGGAAACACCATATATTTT.